This TCR beta chain came from a study of shared clonotypes between healthy human individuals. TCRdb keeps only in-frame clones here, not all; method: immunoSEQ multiplex PCR. The sample lists around 550,000 clones, 85% to 95% seen once, with over 0.095% in the top ten. Naive CD8 isolation took CD45RO-negative cells positively selected for CCR7 and excluded terminally differentiated effector memory CD45RA+ cells. Trimming removed 4 bases at V and 2 bases at J, with 17 bases between. The germline V gene encodes CDR1 SGHAT and CDR2 FQNNGV. The CDR3 extends over 16 amino acids. Sequencing was done on a sample of naive CD8+ T cells sorted from blood. This clonotype was sampled from a woman aged 25 to 45 in good health. The V gene is TRBV11-2, the J gene TRBJ1-1; no reliable D call. This CDR3 reads CASSWWRRIGNTEAFF. CDR3 nucleotides: TGTGCCAGCAGCTGGTGGAGGAGGATTGGAAACACTGAAGCTTTCTTT.